This T cell receptor (beta chain) was recorded in a study of cytomegalovirus exposure and HLA in healthy donors (dated by TCRdb to about 2017). Regarding the complete study: An earlier analysis of approximately 640 of the donors reported 250 to 350 Gb of sequence data and 117 million unique TCR beta sequences from approximately 180 million T cells. An early release that covered fewer than 750 HLA-typed donors contained approximately 300 gigabases of sequencing data and tens of millions of unique TCR sequences. Among the roughly 430 genotyped donors, approximately 77% belonged to the genetic ancestry cluster associated with self-reported Caucasian donors. The aim of the study was to test whether cataloging public T cell receptors could identify signatures of past pathogen exposure. Using immunosequencing, the study profiled T cell repertoires from fewer than 850 subjects and related those repertoires to cytomegalovirus serostatus. Besides the first cohort of around 670 subjects, a separate validation cohort made up of some 110 different subjects was used. To predict cytomegalovirus infection status, the study brought together high-throughput TCR immunosequencing, statistical association of individual TCRs with disease status, and machine learning. In a later analysis, previously published TCR beta repertoires from 666 donors were re-analyzed and high-resolution HLA genotyping was added so that TCR occurrence patterns could be studied. The later analysis used no new phenotypic data to find candidate immune exposures, relying instead on TCR beta sequences and their occurrence across donors. In an earlier analysis of more than 550 of the donors, high-throughput TCR beta sequencing was used to judge whether each TCR beta V gene segment behaved as functional or pseudogenic. Alongside the repertoire data, information on donor age, sex, ethnicity and CMV serostatus was compiled. A later genetic analysis used genome-wide SNP genotypes for about three fifths of the 666 donors, treating that subset as a discovery cohort. All discovery cohort repertoires had been generated on a single sequencing platform. Class I and class II HLA loci were covered by the typing at four-digit resolution. Typing coverage differed by locus: A, B, C, DRB1 and DQB1 were typed in about 620-630 donors, DQA1 in roughly 500, DPA1 in around 600, and DPB1 in roughly 470. About five DR-DQ haplotypes were treated as single units for association and clustering because of strong linkage in the cohort. On average, roughly 240,000 unique TCR beta nucleotide sequences were sequenced per donor among 398 genotyped donors of the cohort, with 15% to 20% of those sequences being non-productive.

There are a few counts of this clone. Its antigen is not yet known. No quality values exist for individual bases; no much larger clone is one base distant. Library generation was performed with the immunoSEQ multiplex PCR assay. For the multiplex PCR, a mixture combining 60 forward primers for TCR Vbeta segments and 13 reverse primers for TCR Jbeta segments was used. The CDR3 region of rearranged TCR beta genes was amplified from genomic DNA by a multiplex PCR assay. Amplified TCR beta libraries were sequenced as 87-base-pair reads on the Illumina HiSeq System. In the source study's methods: A later analysis tallied some 79 million unique TCR beta chains across the 666 repertoires, and approximately 12 million of those chains were shared by two or more donors. To remove PCR and sequencing errors, raw reads were error-corrected and collapsed into unique sequences using a nearest-neighbor algorithm that merged closely related sequences. CDR3 sequences were aligned to IMGT reference sequences to assign V, D and J gene segments. For a sequence to be retained, a match of at least six nucleotides was required to both a V gene segment and a J gene segment. A rearrangement counted as productive if the CDR3 had no stop codons and remained in frame with V and J, and every other rearrangement counted as non-productive. CDR3 was defined according to IMGT convention as the region running from the second conserved V-encoded cysteine to the conserved J-encoded phenylalanine. Sequences without an unambiguous match to a single V gene segment were excluded from the earlier analysis of about 600 of the donors. An earlier analysis of some 610 of the donors called V segments functional above 56.7% productive rearrangements and segregating when the between-donor standard deviation exceeded 5%. A statistical classification framework was built to diagnose cytomegalovirus status from the catalog of TCR beta chain sequences. V and J gene assignment, in a later analysis, came from comparing TCR nucleotide sequences with IMGT/GENE-DB human TR gene sequences. In a later analysis, CDR3 sequences and most-parsimonious VDJ recombination scenarios were assigned using the TCRdist pipeline. In a later analysis, each TCR beta chain was defined by its CDR3 amino acid sequence together with its V-gene family, and reads without a unique V-gene family were excluded. As a way to deal with suspected cross-contamination and a sequencing artifact, a later analysis dropped 450 to 600 nucleotide sequences that were highly shared and had low generation probability. In a later analysis, a clonal expansion index for each public chain was calculated from normalized within-repertoire ranks of inferred template counts. In a later analysis, generation probabilities were computed with a VDJ recombination model fitted to out-of-frame rearrangements, and the resulting probabilities were checked against IGoR. In a later analysis, hypergeometric tests were used to score TCR-TCR, TCR-HLA and TCR-CMV co-occurrence, with a repertoire-size bias correction applied to TCR pairs. A later analysis estimated false discovery rates by permuting HLA or CMV assignments 20 times. In a later analysis, co-occurring TCRs were grouped with DBSCAN, and TCRdist sequence similarity was added when clustering was performed within HLA-allele-positive subsets. Repertoires with fewer than 30,000 or more than 120,000 public chains, plus five repertoires with anomalous nucleotide sharing, were excluded from co-occurrence clustering. The immuneACCESS repertoire file appears here via TCRdb, limited to in-frame rearrangements. These files lack a portion of the clones; in checked studies, under half of the deficit traces to unresolved V genes, and the cause of the others is not known. D and trimming were read from the DNA, whereas the V and J calls and clone size are those reported in that table. This sample comprises around 150,000 clones, over 65% of them detected only once. Clones ranked in the top ten supply 1.8% of the sample.

The cohort consisted of hundreds of healthy bone marrow donors. All cohort members were sampled while nominally healthy, although unrecorded immune exposures were likely present. The donor tested CMV seropositive and was one of the 289 seropositive cohort members. Each donor provided a peripheral blood sample, and peripheral blood mononuclear cells were used for TCR beta sequencing. The Qiagen DNeasy Blood Extraction Kit was used to extract genomic DNA from the blood cell samples. Paper-wide results and their limitations: At a false discovery rate of 0.05, a later analysis linked fewer than 20,000 TCR beta sequences to specific HLA alleles. Most TCR sequences were observed very rarely across donors, whereas some public TCRs were present in many individuals. Presence/absence analyses assumed roughly uniform sequencing depth across donors, an assumption that may not hold. In both the original and validation cohorts, the classifier was reported to diagnose cytomegalovirus status with high specificity and sensitivity. This cohort had only TCR beta chains sequenced, and the lack of alpha or paired-chain data limited which features could be detected. HLA typing was unavailable for some donors at each locus, so association tests used only the typed subset. A further reported finding was that TCR beta sequences accurately predicted the HLA-A and HLA-B alleles for most subjects in the first cohort. In a later analysis, HLA-associated TCR beta chains showed more clonal expansion and lower generation probabilities than non-associated chains that were equally common. In an earlier analysis of approximately 590 of the donors, most TCR beta V segments were observed in productive rearrangements about 87% or about 30% of the time, broadly matching IMGT annotations. A cluster of highly shared sequence variants was judged likely to be a technical artifact of the sequencing pipeline. Approximately 18 rarely observed V segments, including chromosome 9 orphons, were excluded from the earlier analysis of a few hundred of the donors because counts were too low. In a later analysis, most CMV-associated TCR beta chains were found to appear HLA-restricted, with HLA associations seemingly driven largely by CMV exposure. It was suggested by the authors that the approach could potentially be generalized to other disease states and immunological phenotypes. Correlated functional status among segregating V segments might be attributable to linkage disequilibrium, but an unknown experimental factor could not be ruled out. When HLA alleles, especially DR and DQ, strongly co-occurred, attributing TCR associations to individual alleles was difficult. V-gene and J-gene trimming of TCR beta chains was associated with a missense DCLRE1C variant in a later genetic analysis, and the association was replicated in an independent cohort. According to a later analysis, parvovirus B19, influenza, CMV and Epstein-Barr virus appeared linked to several top co-occurrence clusters. A later analysis found that TCR association rates varied across HLA loci, with DRB1 alleles showing the most associated TCRs and HLA-C alleles the fewest. For the cohort, immune exposure information was limited to CMV serostatus. According to a later genetic analysis, donors in an Asian-associated ancestry cluster had fewer N-insertions in productive TCRs than the approximately 630-donor mean. The study listed 150 to 200 TCR beta chains as associated with cytomegalovirus. In vitro tests confirmed that a few of the cytomegalovirus-associated TCR beta chains recognize cytomegalovirus antigens.

Specimen: PBMCs. The source is a female donor in good health and CMV-seropositive.

The DNA is TGTGCCAGCAGCTTACGGAGCGGGGGCCACTACTCTGGGGCCAACGTCCTGACTTTC. Translated, this gives CASSLRSGGHYSGANVLTF. Recombination linked TRBV7-2 to TRBJ2-6; TRBD2 fits 8 bases in the junction. Including the terminal cysteine and phenylalanine, the CDR3 comprises 19 residues. The entry retains the CDR3 DNA only, 57 bases that are in frame from base 1. After removal of 2 bases from V and 0 bases from J, the junction retains 9 bases not matched to a gene. According to the germline V gene, CDR1 reads SGHTA and CDR2 reads FQGNSA. With all but the CDR3 taken from the reference TRBV7-2 and TRBJ2-6 genes, the full variable domain is: GAGVSQSPSNKVTEKGKDVELRCDPISGHTALYWYRQSLGQGLEFLIYFQGNSAPDKSGLPSDRFSAERTGGSVSTLTIQRTQQEDSAVYLCASSLRSGGHYSGANVLTFGAGSRLTVL.